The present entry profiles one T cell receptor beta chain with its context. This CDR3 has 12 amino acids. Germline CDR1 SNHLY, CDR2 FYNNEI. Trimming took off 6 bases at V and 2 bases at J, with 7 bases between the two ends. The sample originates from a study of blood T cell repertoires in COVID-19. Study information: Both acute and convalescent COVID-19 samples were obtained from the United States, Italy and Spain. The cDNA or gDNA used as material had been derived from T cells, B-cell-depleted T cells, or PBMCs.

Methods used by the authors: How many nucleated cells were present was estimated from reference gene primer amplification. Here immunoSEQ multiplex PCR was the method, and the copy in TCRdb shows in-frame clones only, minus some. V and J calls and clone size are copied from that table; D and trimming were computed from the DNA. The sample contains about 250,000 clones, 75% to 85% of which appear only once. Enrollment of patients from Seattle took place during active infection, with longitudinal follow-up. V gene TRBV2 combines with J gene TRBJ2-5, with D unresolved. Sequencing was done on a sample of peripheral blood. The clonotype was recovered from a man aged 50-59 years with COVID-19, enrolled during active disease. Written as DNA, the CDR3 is TGTGCCAGCAGGAAAGAGCAAGAGACCCAGTACTTC. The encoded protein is CASRKEQETQYF.